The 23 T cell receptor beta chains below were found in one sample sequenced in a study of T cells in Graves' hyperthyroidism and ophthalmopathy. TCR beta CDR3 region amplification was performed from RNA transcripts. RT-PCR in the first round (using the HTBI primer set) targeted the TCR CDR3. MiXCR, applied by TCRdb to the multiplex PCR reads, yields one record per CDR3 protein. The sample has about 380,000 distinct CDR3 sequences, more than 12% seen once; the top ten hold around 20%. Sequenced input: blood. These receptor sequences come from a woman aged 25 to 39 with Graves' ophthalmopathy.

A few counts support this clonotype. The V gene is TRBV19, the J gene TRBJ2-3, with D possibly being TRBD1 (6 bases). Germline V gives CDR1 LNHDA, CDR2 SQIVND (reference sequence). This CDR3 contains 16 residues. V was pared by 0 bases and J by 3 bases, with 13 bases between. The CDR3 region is CASSIEGGRGTDTQYF. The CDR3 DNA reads TGTGCCAGTAGTATAGAAGGGGGAAGAGGGACAGATACGCAGTATTTT.

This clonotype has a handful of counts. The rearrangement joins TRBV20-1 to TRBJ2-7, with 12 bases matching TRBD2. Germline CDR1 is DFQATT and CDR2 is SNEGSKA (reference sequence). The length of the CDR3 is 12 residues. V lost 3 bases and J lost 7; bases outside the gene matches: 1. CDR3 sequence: CSASGLAGEQYF. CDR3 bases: TGCAGTGCTAGCGGACTAGCGGGGGAGCAGTACTTC.

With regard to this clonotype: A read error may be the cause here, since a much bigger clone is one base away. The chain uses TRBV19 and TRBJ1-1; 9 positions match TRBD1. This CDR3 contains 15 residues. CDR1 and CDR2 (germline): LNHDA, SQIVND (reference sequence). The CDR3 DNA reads TGTGCCAGTAAGCCGGGACAGGGTGGGGACACTAAAGCTTTCTTT. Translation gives CASKPGQGGDTKAFF.

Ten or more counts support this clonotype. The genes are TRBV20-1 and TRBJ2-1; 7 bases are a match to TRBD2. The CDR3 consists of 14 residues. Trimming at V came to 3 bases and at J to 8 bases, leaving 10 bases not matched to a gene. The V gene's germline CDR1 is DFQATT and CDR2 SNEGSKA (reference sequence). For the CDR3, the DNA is TGCAGTGCTAGTCCACTGAGCGGGGATTATGAGCAGTTCTTC. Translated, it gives CSASPLSGDYEQFF.

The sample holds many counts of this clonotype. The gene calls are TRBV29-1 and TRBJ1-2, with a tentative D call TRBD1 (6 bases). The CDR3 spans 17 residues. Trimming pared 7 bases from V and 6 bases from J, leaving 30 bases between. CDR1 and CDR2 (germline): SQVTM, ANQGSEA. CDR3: CSANTGGAQGPEDGYTF. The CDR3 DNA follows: TGCAGCGCCAATACCGGGGGGGCGCAAGGTCCGGAAGATGGCTACACCTTC.

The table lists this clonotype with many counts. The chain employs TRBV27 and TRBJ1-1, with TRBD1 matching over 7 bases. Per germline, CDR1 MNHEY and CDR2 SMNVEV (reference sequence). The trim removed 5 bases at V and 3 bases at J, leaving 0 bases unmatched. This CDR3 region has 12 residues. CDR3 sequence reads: CASSGTDTEAFF. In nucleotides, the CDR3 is TGTGCCAGCAGTGGGACAGACACTGAAGCTTTCTTT.

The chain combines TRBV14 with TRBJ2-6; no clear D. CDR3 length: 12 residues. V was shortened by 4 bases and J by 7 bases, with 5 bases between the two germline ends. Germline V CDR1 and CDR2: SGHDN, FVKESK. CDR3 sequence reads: CASSPSANVLTF. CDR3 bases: TGTGCCAGCAGCCCCTCCGCCAACGTCCTGACTTTC.

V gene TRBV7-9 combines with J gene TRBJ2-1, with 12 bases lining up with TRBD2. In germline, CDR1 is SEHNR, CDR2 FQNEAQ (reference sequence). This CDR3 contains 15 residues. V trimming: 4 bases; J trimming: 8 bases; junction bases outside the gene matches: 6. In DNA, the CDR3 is TGTGCCAGCAGCTACCTAGCGGGGGGGCCCCATGAGCAGTTCTTC. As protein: CASSYLAGGPHEQFF.

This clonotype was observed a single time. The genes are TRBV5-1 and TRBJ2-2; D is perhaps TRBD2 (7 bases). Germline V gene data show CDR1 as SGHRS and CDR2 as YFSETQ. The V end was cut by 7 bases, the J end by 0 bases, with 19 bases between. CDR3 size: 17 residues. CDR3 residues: CASFRVLGGPNTGELFF. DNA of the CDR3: TGCGCCAGCTTCCGGGTCCTCGGGGGGCCGAACACCGGGGAGCTGTTTTTT.

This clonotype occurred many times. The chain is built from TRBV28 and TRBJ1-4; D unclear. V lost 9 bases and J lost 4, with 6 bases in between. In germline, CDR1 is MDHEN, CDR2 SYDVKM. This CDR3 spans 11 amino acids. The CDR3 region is CASQLNEKLFF. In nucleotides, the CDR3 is TGTGCCAGTCAGCTTAATGAAAAACTGTTTTTT.

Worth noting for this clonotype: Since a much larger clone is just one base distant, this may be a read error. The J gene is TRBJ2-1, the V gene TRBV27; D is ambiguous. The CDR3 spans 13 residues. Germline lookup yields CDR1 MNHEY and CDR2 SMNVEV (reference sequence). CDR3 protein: CARSLYRPGEQFF. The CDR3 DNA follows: TGTGCCAGGAGTTTATATAGACCTGGTGAGCAGTTCTTC.

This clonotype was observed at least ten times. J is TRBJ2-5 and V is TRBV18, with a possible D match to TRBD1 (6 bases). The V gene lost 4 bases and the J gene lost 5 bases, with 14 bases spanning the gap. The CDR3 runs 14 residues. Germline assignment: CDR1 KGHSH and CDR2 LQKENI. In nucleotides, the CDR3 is TGTGCCAGCTCACTTCTGACAGGTCGGGAGACCCAGTACTTC. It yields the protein CASSLLTGRETQYF.

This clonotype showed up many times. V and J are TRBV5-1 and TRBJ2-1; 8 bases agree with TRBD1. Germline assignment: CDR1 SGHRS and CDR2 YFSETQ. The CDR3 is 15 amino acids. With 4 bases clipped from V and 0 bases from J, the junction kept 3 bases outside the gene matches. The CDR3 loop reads CASSRDRNSYNEQFF. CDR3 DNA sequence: TGCGCCAGCAGCAGGGACAGGAACTCCTACAATGAGCAGTTCTTC.

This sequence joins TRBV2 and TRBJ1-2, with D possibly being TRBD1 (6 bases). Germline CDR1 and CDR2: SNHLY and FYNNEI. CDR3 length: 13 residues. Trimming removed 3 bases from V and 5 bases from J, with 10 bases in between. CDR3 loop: CASSEPGDYGYTF. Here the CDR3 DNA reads TGTGCCAGCAGTGAGCCAGGGGATTATGGCTACACCTTC. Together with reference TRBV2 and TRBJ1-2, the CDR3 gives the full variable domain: EPEVTQTPSHQVTQMGQEVILRCVPISNHLYFYWYRQILGQKVEFLVSFYNNEISEKSEIFDDQFSVERPDGSNFTLKIRSTKLEDSAMYFCASSEPGDYGYTFGSGTRLTVV.

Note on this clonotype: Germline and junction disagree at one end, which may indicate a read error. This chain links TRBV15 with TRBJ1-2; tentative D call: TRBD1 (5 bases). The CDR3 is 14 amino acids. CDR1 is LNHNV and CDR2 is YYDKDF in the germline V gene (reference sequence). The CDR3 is CATSYPSGDYGYAF. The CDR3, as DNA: TGTGCCACCAGCTATCCTTCCGGGGACTATGGCTACGCCTTC.

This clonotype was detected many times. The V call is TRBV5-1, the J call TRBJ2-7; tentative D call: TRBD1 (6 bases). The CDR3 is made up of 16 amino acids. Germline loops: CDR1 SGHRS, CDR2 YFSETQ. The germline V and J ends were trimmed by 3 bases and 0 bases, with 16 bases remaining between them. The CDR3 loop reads CASSYGQTPSSYEQYF. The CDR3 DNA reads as TGCGCCAGCAGCTATGGACAGACTCCAAGCTCCTACGAGCAGTACTTC.

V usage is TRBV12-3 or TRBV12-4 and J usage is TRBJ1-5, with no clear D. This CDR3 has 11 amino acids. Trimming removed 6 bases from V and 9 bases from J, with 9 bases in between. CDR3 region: CASRAEGPQHF. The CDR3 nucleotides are TGTGCCAGCAGAGCAGAGGGGCCCCAGCATTTT.

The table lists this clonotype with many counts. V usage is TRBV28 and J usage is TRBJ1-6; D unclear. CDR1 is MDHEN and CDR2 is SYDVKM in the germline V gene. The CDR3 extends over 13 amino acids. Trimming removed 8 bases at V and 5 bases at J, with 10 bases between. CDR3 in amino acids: CASESTDNSPLHF. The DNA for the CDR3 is TGTGCCAGCGAGAGCACGGATAATTCACCCCTCCACTTT.

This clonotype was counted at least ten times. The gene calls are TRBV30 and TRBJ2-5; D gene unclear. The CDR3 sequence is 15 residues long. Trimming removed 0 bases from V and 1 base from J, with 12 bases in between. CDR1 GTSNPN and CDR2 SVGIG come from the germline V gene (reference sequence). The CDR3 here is CAWSVGIGLQETQYF. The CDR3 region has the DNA TGTGCCTGGAGTGTAGGAATTGGGCTCCAAGAGACCCAGTACTTC.

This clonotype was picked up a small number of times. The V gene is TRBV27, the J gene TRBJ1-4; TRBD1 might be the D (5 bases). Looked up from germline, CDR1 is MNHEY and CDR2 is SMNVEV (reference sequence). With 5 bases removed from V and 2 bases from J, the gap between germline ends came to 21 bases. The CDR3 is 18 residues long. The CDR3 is CASSPGAGQALTNEKLFF. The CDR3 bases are TGTGCCAGCAGTCCTGGCGCAGGGCAGGCTTTGACTAATGAAAAACTGTTTTTT. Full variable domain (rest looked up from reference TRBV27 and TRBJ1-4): EAQVTQNPRYLITVTGKKLTVTCSQNMNHEYMSWYRQDPGLGLRQIYYSMNVEVTDKGDVPEGYKVSRKEKRNFPLILESPSPNQTSLYFCASSPGAGQALTNEKLFFGSGTQLSVL.

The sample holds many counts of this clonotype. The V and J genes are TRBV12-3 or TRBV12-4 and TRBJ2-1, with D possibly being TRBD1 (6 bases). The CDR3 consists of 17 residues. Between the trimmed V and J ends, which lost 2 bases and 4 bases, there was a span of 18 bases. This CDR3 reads CASSLNIGAGEYNEQFF. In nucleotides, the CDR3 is TGTGCCAGCAGTTTAAATATCGGGGCAGGGGAATACAATGAGCAGTTCTTC.

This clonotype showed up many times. The CDR3 protein is CASSFRDSHNQPQHF. In DNA form, the CDR3 reads TGTGCCAGCAGTTTCCGGGACAGCCACAATCAGCCCCAGCATTTT. The chain has TRBV28 and TRBJ1-5; TRBD1 aligns across 7 bases. The CDR3 runs 15 residues. Trimming removed 3 bases from V and 3 bases from J; junction bases left unmatched: 5. The germline V gene has CDR1 MDHEN and CDR2 SYDVKM.

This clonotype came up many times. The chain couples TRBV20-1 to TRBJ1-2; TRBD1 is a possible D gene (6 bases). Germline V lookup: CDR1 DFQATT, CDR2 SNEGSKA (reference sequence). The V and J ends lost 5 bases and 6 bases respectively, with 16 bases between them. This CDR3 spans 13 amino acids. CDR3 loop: CSASTGPYDGYTF. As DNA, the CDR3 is TGCAGTGCTTCGACAGGCCCGTATGATGGCTACACCTTC.